These 9 T cell receptor beta chains came from one sample sequenced in a study of blood T cell repertoires in COVID-19. TCRdb's copy holds only in-frame clones and misses some; the assay was immunoSEQ multiplex PCR. The data show a few hundred thousand clones, with 70% to 85% seen just once and approximately 10% held by the top ten. The sample comprised peripheral blood. Receptors originate from a man aged 45-60 years with active or convalescent COVID-19.

A few counts support this clone. This sequence joins TRBV20-1 and TRBJ1-6, with D possibly being TRBD1 (5 bases). V was cut by 3 bases and J by 10 bases, with 13 bases left in between. CDR1 DFQATT and CDR2 SNEGSKA come from the germline V gene (reference sequence). The CDR3 runs to 13 residues. The CDR3, as DNA: TGCAGTGCTAGTGGGGCCGGGGGGTCACCCCTCCACTTT. Translated: CSASGAGGSPLHF.

The genes are TRBV11-2 and TRBJ2-3; possibly TRBD2 for D (5 bases). V was shortened by 0 bases and J by 4 bases, with 17 bases between the two germline ends. Germline V gives CDR1 SGHAT, CDR2 FQNNGV. The CDR3 is 17 amino acids. The CDR3 protein is CASSLEFLAPRADTQYF. As DNA, the CDR3 is TGTGCCAGCAGCTTAGAATTCCTAGCCCCAAGGGCAGATACGCAGTATTTT.

This clone was observed a few times. V and J are TRBV5-6 and TRBJ1-6, with D perhaps matching TRBD1 (5 bases). The CDR3 runs to 15 residues. V gave up 4 bases and J gave up 6 bases, with 14 bases separating them. CDR1 SGHDT and CDR2 YYEEEE come from the germline V gene. The CDR3 loop reads CASSPIPGANSPLHF. The CDR3 coding sequence is TGTGCCAGCAGCCCTATACCTGGGGCTAATTCACCCCTCCACTTT.

This chain links TRBV7-2 with TRBJ1-2; D is unresolved. CDR3 length: 13 residues. Per the germline V gene, CDR1 is SGHTA and CDR2 is FQGNSA. V lost 1 base to trimming and J lost 4 bases, with 7 bases between them. The CDR3 here is CASSLGSGYGYTF. CDR3 in DNA: TGTGCCAGCAGCTTAGGCTCGGGCTATGGCTACACCTTC. The full variable domain, its missing parts supplied by reference TRBV7-2 and TRBJ1-2, is GAGVSQSPSNKVTEKGKDVELRCDPISGHTALYWYRQSLGQGLEFLIYFQGNSAPDKSGLPSDRFSAERTGGSVSTLTIQRTQQEDSAVYLCASSLGSGYGYTFGSGTRLTVV.

The rearrangement links TRBV11-2 to TRBJ2-1; D remains ambiguous. The CDR3 consists of 14 residues. Germline values: CDR1 SGHAT, CDR2 FQNNGV. The germline V and J ends were trimmed by 5 bases and 0 bases, with 8 bases remaining between them. CDR3 DNA: TGTGCCAGCAGCCCGGTCCTCTCCTACAATGAGCAGTTCTTC. As protein: CASSPVLSYNEQFF.

CDR3 sequence: CATSRTGWGEQYF. CDR3 DNA: TGTGCCACCAGCAGGACAGGGTGGGGCGAGCAGTACTTC. The chain has TRBV15 and TRBJ2-7, with 7 bases lining up with TRBD1. Per the germline V gene, CDR1 is LNHNV and CDR2 is YYDKDF (reference sequence). The V segment lost 3 bases and the J segment 6 bases; nucleotides outside the gene matches: 5. The CDR3 spans 13 residues. Based on the CDR3 plus reference TRBV15 and TRBJ2-7, the full variable domain is DAMVIQNPRYQVTQFGKPVTLSCSQTLNHNVMYWYQQKSSQAPKLLFHYYDKDFNNEADTPDNFQSRRPNTSFCFLDIRSPGLGDTAMYLCATSRTGWGEQYFGPGTRLTVT.

On this clone: This sample also contains other DNA sequences that code for the same CDR3. The chain recombines TRBV7-9 with TRBJ1-1, with TRBD1 identical over 8 bases. CDR1 is SEHNR and CDR2 is FQNEAQ in the germline V gene (reference sequence). This CDR3 has 14 residues. V shed 5 bases and J 1 base; nucleotides not matched to a gene: 3. The CDR3 bases are TGTGCCAGCAGCCTAGGACAGGGGAACACTGAAGCTTTCTTT. It is translated as CASSLGQGNTEAFF.

This rearrangement joins TRBV11-2 to TRBJ2-4; TRBD1 is a possible D gene (5 bases). Trimming cost V 3 bases and J 3 bases, with 12 bases left between them. CDR3 length: 15 residues. Germline CDR1 SGHAT, CDR2 FQNNGV. The CDR3 is CASSFNSGFKNIQYF. In nucleotides, the CDR3 is TGTGCCAGCAGCTTCAATTCAGGGTTCAAAAACATTCAGTACTTC.

The gene calls are TRBV6-5 and TRBJ2-7, with TRBD1 matching over 7 bases. The CDR3 extends over 15 amino acids. CDR1 and CDR2 (germline): MNHEY, SVGAGI. Trimming at V came to 6 bases and at J to 0 bases, leaving 8 bases not matched to a gene. In nucleotides, the CDR3 is TGTGCCAGCAGCCGTGACCACAGGGGCTCCTACGAGCAGTACGTC. As protein: CASSRDHRGSYEQYV.